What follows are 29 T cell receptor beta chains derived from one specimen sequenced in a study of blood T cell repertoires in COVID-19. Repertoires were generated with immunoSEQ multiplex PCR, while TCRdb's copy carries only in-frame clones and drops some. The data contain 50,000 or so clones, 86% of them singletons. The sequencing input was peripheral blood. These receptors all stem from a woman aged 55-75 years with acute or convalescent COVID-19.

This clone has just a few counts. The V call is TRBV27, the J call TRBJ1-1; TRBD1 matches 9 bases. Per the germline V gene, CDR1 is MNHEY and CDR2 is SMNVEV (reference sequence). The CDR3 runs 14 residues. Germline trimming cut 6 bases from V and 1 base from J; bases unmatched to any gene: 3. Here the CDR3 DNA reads TGTGCCAGCAGGACAGGGGGAAGGAACACTGAAGCTTTCTTT. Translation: CASRTGGRNTEAFF.

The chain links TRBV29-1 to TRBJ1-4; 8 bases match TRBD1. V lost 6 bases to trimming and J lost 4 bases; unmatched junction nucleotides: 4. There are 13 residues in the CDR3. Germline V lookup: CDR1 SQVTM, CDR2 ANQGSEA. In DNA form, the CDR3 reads TGCAGCGTCGCGACAGGGGTTAATGAAAAACTGTTTTTT. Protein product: CSVATGVNEKLFF.

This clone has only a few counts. CDR3 bases: TGCGCCAGCAGCTCTACAGGGAACTATGGCTACACCTTC. This sequence encodes CASSSTGNYGYTF. The J gene is TRBJ1-2, the V gene TRBV5-1; TRBD1 is a possible D gene (6 bases). The CDR3 spans 13 residues. V dropped 3 bases and J dropped 2 bases, with 8 bases sitting between them. Germline V gene data show CDR1 as SGHRS and CDR2 as YFSETQ.

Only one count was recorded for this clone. In nucleotides, the CDR3 is TGCGCCAGCACTACAGGGGGAAGATCTAGCACAGATACGCAGTATTTT. Protein product: CASTTGGRSSTDTQYF. This sequence joins TRBV5-1 and TRBJ2-3, with 8 positions matching TRBD1. CDR3 length: 16 amino acids. The ends lost 6 bases at V and 0 bases at J; junction bases unmatched: 9. Germline V gene data show CDR1 as SGHRS and CDR2 as YFSETQ.

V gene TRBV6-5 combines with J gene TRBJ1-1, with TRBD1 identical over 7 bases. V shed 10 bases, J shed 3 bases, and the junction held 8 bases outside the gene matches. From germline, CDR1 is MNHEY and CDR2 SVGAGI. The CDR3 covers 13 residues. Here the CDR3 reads CATRGLGYTEAFF. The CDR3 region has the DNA TGTGCCACAAGGGGGCTGGGGTACACTGAAGCTTTCTTT.

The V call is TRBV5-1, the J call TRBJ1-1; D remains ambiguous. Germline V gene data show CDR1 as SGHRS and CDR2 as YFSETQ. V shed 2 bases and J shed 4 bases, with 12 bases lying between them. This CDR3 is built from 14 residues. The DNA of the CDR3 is TGCGCCAGCAGCTTAGCGGGCTCGGCCACTGAAGCTTTCTTT. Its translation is CASSLAGSATEAFF.

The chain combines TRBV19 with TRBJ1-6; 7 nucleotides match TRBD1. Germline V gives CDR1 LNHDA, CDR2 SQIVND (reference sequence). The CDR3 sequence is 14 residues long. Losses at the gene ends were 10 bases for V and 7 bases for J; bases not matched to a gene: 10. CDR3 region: CATQTGVGNSPLHF. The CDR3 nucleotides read TGTGCCACCCAAACAGGGGTTGGGAATTCACCCCTCCACTTT.

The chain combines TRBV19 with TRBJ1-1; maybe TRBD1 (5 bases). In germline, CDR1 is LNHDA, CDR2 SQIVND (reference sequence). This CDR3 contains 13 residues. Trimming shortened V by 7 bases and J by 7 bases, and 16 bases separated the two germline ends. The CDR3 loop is CASMGTESVEAFF. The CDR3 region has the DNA TGTGCCAGTATGGGGACTGAGAGCGTTGAAGCTTTCTTT.

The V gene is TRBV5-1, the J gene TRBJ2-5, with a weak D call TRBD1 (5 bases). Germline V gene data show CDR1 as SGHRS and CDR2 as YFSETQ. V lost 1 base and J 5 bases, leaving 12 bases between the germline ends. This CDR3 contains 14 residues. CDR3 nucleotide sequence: TGCGCCAGCAGCTTGAGCCTGGGGCAGGAGACCCAGTACTTC. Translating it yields CASSLSLGQETQYF.

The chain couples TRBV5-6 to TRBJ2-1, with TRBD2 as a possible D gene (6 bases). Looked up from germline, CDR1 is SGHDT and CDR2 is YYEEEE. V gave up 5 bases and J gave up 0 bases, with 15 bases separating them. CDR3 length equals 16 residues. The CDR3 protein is CASSRISGNSYNEQFF. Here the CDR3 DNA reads TGTGCCAGCAGTCGAATTAGCGGCAACTCCTACAATGAGCAGTTCTTC.

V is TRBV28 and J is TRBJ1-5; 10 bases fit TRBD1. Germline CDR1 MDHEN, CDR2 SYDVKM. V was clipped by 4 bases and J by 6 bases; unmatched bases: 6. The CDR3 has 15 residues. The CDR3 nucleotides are TGTGCCAGCAGTTCCGGGACAGGGGTAGGTCAGCCCCAGCATTTT. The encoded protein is CASSSGTGVGQPQHF.

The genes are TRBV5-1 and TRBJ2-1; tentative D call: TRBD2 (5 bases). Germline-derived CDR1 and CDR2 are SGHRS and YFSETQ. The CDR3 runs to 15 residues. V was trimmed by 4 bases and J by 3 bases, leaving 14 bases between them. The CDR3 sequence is CASSLGPTNYNEQFF. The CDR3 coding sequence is TGCGCCAGCAGCCTTGGACCGACTAACTACAATGAGCAGTTCTTC.

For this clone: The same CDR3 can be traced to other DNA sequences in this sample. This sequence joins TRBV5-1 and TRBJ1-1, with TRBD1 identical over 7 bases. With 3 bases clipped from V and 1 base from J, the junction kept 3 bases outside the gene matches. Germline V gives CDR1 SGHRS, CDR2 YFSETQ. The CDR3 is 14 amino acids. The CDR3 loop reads CASSWAGGNTEAFF. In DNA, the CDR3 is TGCGCCAGCAGCTGGGCAGGGGGGAACACTGAAGCTTTCTTT.

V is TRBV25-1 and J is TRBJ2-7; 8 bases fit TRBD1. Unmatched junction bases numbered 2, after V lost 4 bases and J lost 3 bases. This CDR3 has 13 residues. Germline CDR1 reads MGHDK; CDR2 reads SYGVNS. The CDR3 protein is CASSAQGGYEQYF. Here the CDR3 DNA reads TGTGCCAGCAGTGCACAGGGGGGCTACGAGCAGTACTTC.

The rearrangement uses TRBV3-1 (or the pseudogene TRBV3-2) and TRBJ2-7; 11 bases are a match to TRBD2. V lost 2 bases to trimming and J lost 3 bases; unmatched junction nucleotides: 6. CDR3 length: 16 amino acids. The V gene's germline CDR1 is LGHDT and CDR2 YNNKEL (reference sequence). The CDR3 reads CASSQTGLAGFYEQYF. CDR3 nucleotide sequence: TGTGCCAGCAGCCAAACTGGACTAGCGGGTTTCTACGAGCAGTACTTC.

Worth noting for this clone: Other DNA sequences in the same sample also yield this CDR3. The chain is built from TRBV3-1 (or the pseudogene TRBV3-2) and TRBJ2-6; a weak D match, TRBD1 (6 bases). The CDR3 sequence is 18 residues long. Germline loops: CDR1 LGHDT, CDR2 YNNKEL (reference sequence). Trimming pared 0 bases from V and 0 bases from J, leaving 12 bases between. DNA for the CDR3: TGTGCCAGCAGCCAAGAGTCAGGGGCCCTCTCTGGGGCCAACGTCCTGACTTTC. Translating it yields CASSQESGALSGANVLTF.

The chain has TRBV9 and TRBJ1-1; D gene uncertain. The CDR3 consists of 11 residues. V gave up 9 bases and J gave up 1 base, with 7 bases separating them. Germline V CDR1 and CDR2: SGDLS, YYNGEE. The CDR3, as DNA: TGTGCCAAAACTGGGAACACTGAAGCTTTCTTT. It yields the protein CAKTGNTEAFF.

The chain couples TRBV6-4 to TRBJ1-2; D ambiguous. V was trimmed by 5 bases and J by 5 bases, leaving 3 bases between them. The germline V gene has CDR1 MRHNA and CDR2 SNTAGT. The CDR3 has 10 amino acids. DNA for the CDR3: TGTGCCAGCAGTCAGTATGGCTACACCTTC. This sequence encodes CASSQYGYTF.

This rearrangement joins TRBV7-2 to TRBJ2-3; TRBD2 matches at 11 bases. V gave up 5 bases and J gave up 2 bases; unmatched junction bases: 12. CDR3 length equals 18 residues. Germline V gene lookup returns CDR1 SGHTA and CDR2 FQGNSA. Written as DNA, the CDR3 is TGTGCCAGCAGCATTACTAGCGGGGGCGACAGTTACACAGATACGCAGTATTTT. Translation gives CASSITSGGDSYTDTQYF.

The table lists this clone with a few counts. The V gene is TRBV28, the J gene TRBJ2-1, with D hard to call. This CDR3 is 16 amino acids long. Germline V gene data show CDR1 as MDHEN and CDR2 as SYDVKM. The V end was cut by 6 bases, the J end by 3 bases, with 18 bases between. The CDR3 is CASRYHRSSHYNEQFF. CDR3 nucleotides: TGTGCCAGCAGATACCACCGGAGTTCCCACTACAATGAGCAGTTCTTC.

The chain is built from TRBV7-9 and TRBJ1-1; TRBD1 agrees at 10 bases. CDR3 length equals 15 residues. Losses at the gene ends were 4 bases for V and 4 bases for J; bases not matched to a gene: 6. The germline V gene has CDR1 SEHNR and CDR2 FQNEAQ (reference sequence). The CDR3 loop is CASSSRQGAVTEAFF. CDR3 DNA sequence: TGTGCCAGCAGCTCAAGACAGGGGGCAGTCACTGAAGCTTTCTTT. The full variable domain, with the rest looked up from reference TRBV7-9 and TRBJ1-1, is DTGVSQNPRHKITKRGQNVTFRCDPISEHNRLYWYRQTLGQGPEFLTYFQNEAQLEKSRLLSDRFSAERPKGSFSTLEIQRTEQGDSAMYLCASSSRQGAVTEAFFGQGTRLTVV.

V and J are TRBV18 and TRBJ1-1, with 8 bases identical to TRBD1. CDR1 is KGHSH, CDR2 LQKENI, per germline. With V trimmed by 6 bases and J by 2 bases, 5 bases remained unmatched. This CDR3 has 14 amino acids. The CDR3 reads CASSGDRSNTEAFF. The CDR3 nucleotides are TGTGCCAGCTCGGGGGACAGGTCTAACACTGAAGCTTTCTTT.

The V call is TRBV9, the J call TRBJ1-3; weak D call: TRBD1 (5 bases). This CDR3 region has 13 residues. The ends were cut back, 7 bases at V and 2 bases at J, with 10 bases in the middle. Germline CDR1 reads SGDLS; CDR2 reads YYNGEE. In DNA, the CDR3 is TGTGCCAGCTCCCAGGGCCCTGGAAACACCATATATTTT. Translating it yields CASSQGPGNTIYF.

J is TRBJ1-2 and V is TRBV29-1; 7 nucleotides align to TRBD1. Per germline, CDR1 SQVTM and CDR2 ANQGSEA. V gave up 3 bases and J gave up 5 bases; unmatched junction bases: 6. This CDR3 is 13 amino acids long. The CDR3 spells CSVDDGDSYGYTF. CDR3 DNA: TGCAGCGTTGATGACGGGGACAGTTATGGCTACACCTTC.

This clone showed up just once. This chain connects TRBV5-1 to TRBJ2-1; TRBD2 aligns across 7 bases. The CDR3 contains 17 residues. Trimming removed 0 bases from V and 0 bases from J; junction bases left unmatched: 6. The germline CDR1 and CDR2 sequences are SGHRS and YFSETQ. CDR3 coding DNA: TGCGCCAGCAGCTTGGCCCCCCCGGGGGGCTCCTACAATGAGCAGTTCTTC. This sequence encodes CASSLAPPGGSYNEQFF.

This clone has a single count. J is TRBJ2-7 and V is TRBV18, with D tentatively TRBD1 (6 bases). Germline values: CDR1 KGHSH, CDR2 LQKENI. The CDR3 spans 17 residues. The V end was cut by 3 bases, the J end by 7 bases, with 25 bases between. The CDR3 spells CASSPRQRQATGWEQYF. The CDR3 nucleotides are TGTGCCAGCTCACCGCGCCAAAGACAGGCTACTGGCTGGGAGCAGTACTTC. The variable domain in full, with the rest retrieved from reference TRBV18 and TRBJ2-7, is NAGVMQNPRHLVRRRGQEARLRCSPMKGHSHVYWYRQLPEEGLKFMVYLQKENIIDESGMPKERFSAEFPKEGPSILRIQQVVRGDSAAYFCASSPRQRQATGWEQYFGPGTRLTVT.

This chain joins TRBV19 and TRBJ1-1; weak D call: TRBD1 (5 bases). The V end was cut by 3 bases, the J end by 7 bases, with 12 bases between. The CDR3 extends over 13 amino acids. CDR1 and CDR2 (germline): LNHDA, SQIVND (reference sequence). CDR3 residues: CASSMGLLGEAFF. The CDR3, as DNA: TGTGCCAGTAGTATGGGACTTCTTGGTGAAGCTTTCTTT.

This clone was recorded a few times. The CDR3: CASSTPGTGRRLYGYTF. The DNA of the CDR3 is TGTGCCAGTAGTACCCCAGGGACAGGCCGCCGGCTCTATGGCTACACCTTC. J is TRBJ1-2 and V is TRBV19; TRBD1 aligns across 8 bases. The CDR3 extends over 17 amino acids. In germline, CDR1 is LNHDA, CDR2 SQIVND (reference sequence). Germline trimming cut 4 bases from V and 4 bases from J; bases unmatched to any gene: 14.

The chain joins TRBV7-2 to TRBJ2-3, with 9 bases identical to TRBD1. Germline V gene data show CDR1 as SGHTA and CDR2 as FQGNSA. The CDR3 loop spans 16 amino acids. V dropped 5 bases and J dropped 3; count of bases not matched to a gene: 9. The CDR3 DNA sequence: TGTGCCAGCAGCCTGTTCGACAGGGGGTGGACAGATACGCAGTATTTT. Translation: CASSLFDRGWTDTQYF. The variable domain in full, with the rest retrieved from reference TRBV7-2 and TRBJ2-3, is GAGVSQSPSNKVTEKGKDVELRCDPISGHTALYWYRQSLGQGLEFLIYFQGNSAPDKSGLPSDRFSAERTGGSVSTLTIQRTQQEDSAVYLCASSLFDRGWTDTQYFGPGTRLTVL.